These 18 T cell receptor beta chains share one sample of origin, sequenced in a study of radiation and T cells in renal cell carcinoma. Repertoires were generated with immunoSEQ multiplex PCR, while TCRdb's copy carries only in-frame clones and drops some. The table includes around 94,000 clones, 65% to 90% detected once. Regarding time point: baseline pretreatment blood. Treatment here: 15 Gy SBRT to primary tumor, nephrectomy 4 weeks later. This material consisted of blood, taken from a patient whose treatment included radiotherapy and nephrectomy. The receptor set was obtained from a man aged 45-60 years with renal cell carcinoma.

The chain joins TRBV5-8 to TRBJ2-7; D is undetermined. Germline V lookup: CDR1 SGHTS, CDR2 YDEGEE. Deletions cut 4 bases from V and 3 bases from J, with 11 bases between. The CDR3 covers 13 residues. CDR3 sequence reads: CASSNGPYYEQYF. CDR3 nucleotide sequence: TGTGCCAGCAGCAATGGACCCTACTACGAGCAGTACTTC.

This chain uses TRBV4-2 with TRBJ1-5; TRBD1 agrees at 7 bases. The CDR3 is 18 amino acids. The J segment lost 0 bases and the V segment lost 1 base, leaving 9 bases of the junction unmatched. In germline, CDR1 is LGHNA, CDR2 YNFKEQ. The CDR3 nucleotides read TGTGCCAGCAGCCAAGTGAAAGGACAGGACAATAGCAATCAGCCCCAGCATTTT. This encodes CASSQVKGQDNSNQPQHF.

This clone occurred once. The chain joins TRBV30 to TRBJ2-5, with D perhaps matching TRBD2 (7 bases). Trimming left V 5 bases short and J 5 bases short, with 15 bases between. The germline CDR1 and CDR2 sequences are GTSNPN and SVGIG (reference sequence). This CDR3 spans 13 amino acids. DNA for the CDR3: TGTGCCTGGCAACTTGGGGGGGCGGAGACCCAGTACTTC. Translating gives CAWQLGGAETQYF.

The gene calls are TRBV9 and TRBJ2-7; D not certain. CDR3 length: 13 residues. Trimming left V 4 bases short and J 7 bases short, with 15 bases between. Germline CDR1 is SGDLS and CDR2 is YYNGEE. The CDR3 region has the DNA TGTGCCAGCAGCCCCCCTAGGTCACGGGAGCAGTACTTC. Residues: CASSPPRSREQYF.

The V call is TRBV10-3, the J call TRBJ2-4; tentatively, D is TRBD2 (6 bases). The CDR3 has 16 amino acids. The germline V and J ends were trimmed by 0 bases and 10 bases, with 19 bases remaining between them. Germline values: CDR1 ENHRY, CDR2 SYGVKD. CDR3 sequence reads: CAISESIGGLDGIQYF. The CDR3 coding sequence is TGTGCCATCAGTGAGTCGATTGGGGGACTGGACGGTATTCAGTACTTC.

The rearrangement links TRBV9 to TRBJ2-7, with TRBD1 matching 7 bases. The length of the CDR3 is 15 residues. With 0 bases clipped from V and 0 bases from J, the junction kept 3 bases outside the gene matches. From germline, CDR1 is SGDLS and CDR2 YYNGEE. The CDR3 sequence is CASSVESGGSYEQYF. CDR3 bases: TGTGCCAGCAGCGTAGAGTCAGGGGGCTCCTACGAGCAGTACTTC. Combining the CDR3 with reference TRBV9 and TRBJ2-7 gives the whole variable domain DSGVTQTPKHLITATGQRVTLRCSPRSGDLSVYWYQQSLDQGLQFLIQYYNGEERAKGNILERFSAQQFPDLHSELNLSSLELGDSALYFCASSVESGGSYEQYFGPGTRLTVT.

The gene calls are TRBV7-2 and TRBJ2-3; weak D call: TRBD2 (6 bases). With 2 bases removed from V and 5 bases from J, the gap between germline ends came to 14 bases. CDR3 length equals 15 residues. The germline V gene encodes CDR1 SGHTA and CDR2 FQGNSA. The CDR3, as DNA: TGTGCCAGCAGCTTAACAGCACAAGCGGGAGATACGCAGTATTTT. Translated, it gives CASSLTAQAGDTQYF.

By share, this clone counts as medium-sized. The chain uses TRBV15 and TRBJ2-5; 7 bases map to TRBD2. The CDR3 length is 17 residues. Germline values: CDR1 LNHNV, CDR2 YYDKDF (reference sequence). The trim removed 5 bases at V and 3 bases at J, leaving 15 bases unmatched. CDR3 nucleotides: TGTGCCACCAGCTCCGATCGTGGGGAGGGGTTAAAAGAGACCCAGTACTTC. Translated, it gives CATSSDRGEGLKETQYF. Drawing the rest from reference TRBV15 and TRBJ2-5, the complete variable domain is DAMVIQNPRYQVTQFGKPVTLSCSQTLNHNVMYWYQQKSSQAPKLLFHYYDKDFNNEADTPDNFQSRRPNTSFCFLDIRSPGLGDTAMYLCATSSDRGEGLKETQYFGPGTRLLVL.

V gene TRBV19 combines with J gene TRBJ2-6; no clear D. The V and J ends lost 3 bases and 0 bases respectively, with 9 bases between them. This CDR3 region has 16 residues. Germline-derived CDR1 and CDR2 are LNHDA and SQIVND (reference sequence). The CDR3 loop is CASSIGPLSGANVLTF. The CDR3 DNA follows: TGTGCCAGTAGTATTGGCCCCCTCTCTGGGGCCAACGTCCTGACTTTC.

V and J are TRBV5-5 and TRBJ1-5, with D unresolved. The germline CDR1 and CDR2 sequences are SGHKS and YYEKEE (reference sequence). The CDR3 loop spans 14 amino acids. Trimming left V 0 bases short and J 4 bases short, with 8 bases between. As DNA, the CDR3 is TGTGCCAGCAGCTTGGAATGGATTAATCAGCCCCAGCATTTT. Residues: CASSLEWINQPQHF.

This clone was observed a few times. J is TRBJ2-2 and V is TRBV28; D remains unclear. Trimming left V 2 bases short and J 7 bases short, with 8 bases between. The CDR3 loop spans 13 amino acids. In germline, CDR1 is MDHEN, CDR2 SYDVKM. The CDR3 nucleotides are TGTGCCAGCAGTTTAGGGGTCGGCGGGGAGCTGTTTTTT. Its protein is CASSLGVGGELFF.

V is TRBV27 and J is TRBJ2-5, with 7 positions matching TRBD2. This CDR3 contains 16 residues. CDR1 and CDR2 (germline): MNHEY, SMNVEV (reference sequence). Unmatched junction bases numbered 10, after V lost 5 bases and J lost 1 base. The CDR3 sequence: CASSPHSLAAQETQYF. In DNA form, the CDR3 reads TGTGCCAGCAGTCCGCATTCTCTAGCGGCCCAAGAGACCCAGTACTTC.

This chain links TRBV29-1 with TRBJ2-5, with D perhaps being TRBD1 or TRBD2 (7 bases each). CDR1 is SQVTM and CDR2 is ANQGSEA in the germline V gene. Trimming took 4 bases from V and 5 from J, leaving 14 bases between them. The CDR3 covers 13 residues. This CDR3 reads CSVVEGGGETQYF. CDR3 nucleotides: TGCAGCGTTGTCGAGGGAGGGGGCGAGACCCAGTACTTC.

The chain has TRBV4-3 and TRBJ1-5; D is possibly TRBD1 (5 bases). CDR1 LGHNA and CDR2 YSLEER come from the germline V gene. The V end was cut by 4 bases, the J end by 1 base, with 11 bases between. The CDR3 covers 15 residues. In nucleotides, the CDR3 is TGCGCCAGCAGCCTCGGGACCGCCAGCAATCAGCCCCAGCATTTT. It specifies CASSLGTASNQPQHF.

The chain carries TRBV30 and TRBJ1-1; 7 bases fit TRBD1. The CDR3 extends over 11 amino acids. V lost 7 bases and J lost 3; bases outside the gene matches: 2. Germline lookup yields CDR1 GTSNPN and CDR2 SVGIG (reference sequence). The CDR3 protein is CAYGQDTEAFF. The CDR3 region has the DNA TGTGCCTACGGACAGGACACTGAAGCTTTCTTT.

In this sample, this clone turned up a few times. This chain links TRBV28 with TRBJ2-3; 8 bases are a match to TRBD2. Germline CDR1 and CDR2: MDHEN and SYDVKM. Losses at the gene ends were 6 bases for V and 1 base for J; bases not matched to a gene: 6. CDR3 length: 15 amino acids. This chain's CDR3 is CASSLRGRRTDTQYF. CDR3 bases: TGTGCCAGCAGCCTCCGCGGGAGGCGCACAGATACGCAGTATTTT.

The chain employs TRBV5-5 and TRBJ2-5; a weak D match, TRBD2 (6 bases). This CDR3 is 14 amino acids long. Germline CDR1 is SGHKS and CDR2 is YYEKEE (reference sequence). V lost 2 bases and J lost 1, with 9 bases in between. The CDR3 nucleotides are TGTGCCAGCAGCTTTTTGGAGGGCCAAGAGACCCAGTACTTC. It yields the protein CASSFLEGQETQYF. The variable domain in full, with the rest retrieved from reference TRBV5-5 and TRBJ2-5, is DAGVTQSPTHLIKTRGQQVTLRCSPISGHKSVSWYQQVLGQGPQFIFQYYEKEERGRGNFPDRFSARQFPNYSSELNVNALLLGDSALYLCASSFLEGQETQYFGPGTRLLVL.

CDR3 protein: CASSQEAQGPRGYTF. CDR3 nucleotide sequence: TGCGCCAGCAGCCAAGAAGCACAGGGACCGAGAGGCTACACCTTC. The chain uses TRBV4-3 and TRBJ1-2; D is possibly TRBD1 (6 bases). The CDR3 extends over 15 amino acids. V shed 0 bases and J shed 8 bases, with 16 bases lying between them. Per germline, CDR1 LGHNA and CDR2 YSLEER.